This passage covers 27 T cell receptor beta chains from one sample sequenced in a study of T cell changes during pregnancy in multiple sclerosis. Using immunoSEQ multiplex PCR, the repertoire was profiled, and TCRdb retains in-frame clones only, with some absent. The sample consists of about 75,000 clones, 70% to 90% of them appearing once. This material consisted of peripheral blood, taken in the first trimester of pregnancy. These receptors originate from a female donor in good health, enrolled as a control in a pregnancy study.

The rearrangement links TRBV18 to TRBJ2-1; TRBD2 aligns across 13 bases. V lost 3 bases, J lost 6 bases, and 5 bases stayed unmatched. CDR1 and CDR2 (germline): KGHSH, LQKENI. This CDR3 is built from 16 residues. The CDR3: CASSPRLAGGFNEQFF. The CDR3 nucleotides read TGTGCCAGCTCACCGAGACTAGCGGGAGGCTTCAATGAGCAGTTCTTC.

Points on this clone: An end of the junction differs from the germline gene, which may be a read error. The chain joins TRBV7-7 to TRBJ2-5; D possibly corresponds to TRBD2 (5 bases). The CDR3 covers 14 residues. The V gene's germline CDR1 is SSHAT and CDR2 FNYEAQ (reference sequence). The CDR3 protein is CASSKSSRGETQYF. Here the CDR3 DNA reads TGTGCTAGCAGCAAATCGTCCCGAGGGGAGACCCAGTACTTC.

This chain connects TRBV7-9 to TRBJ1-1, with 7 bases lining up with TRBD1. The CDR3 runs 15 residues. V shed 1 base and J 5 bases; nucleotides not matched to a gene: 7. Germline assignment: CDR1 SEHNR and CDR2 FQNEAQ (reference sequence). The CDR3 is CASSLGDRLWTEAFF. CDR3 bases: TGTGCCAGCAGCTTAGGGGACAGATTGTGGACTGAAGCTTTCTTT.

The chain couples TRBV30 to TRBJ2-5; the D is unclear. Germline CDR1 is GTSNPN and CDR2 is SVGIG (reference sequence). The CDR3 consists of 11 residues. Trimming removed 6 bases from V and 4 bases from J, with 9 bases in between. CDR3 sequence (DNA): TGTGCCTGCTCCGTAGCAGAGACCCAGTACTTC. It yields the protein CACSVAETQYF.

V gene TRBV5-1 combines with J gene TRBJ2-3, with 7 bases lining up with TRBD1. Trimming cost V 2 bases and J 2 bases; bases outside gene matches: 2. There are 14 residues in the CDR3. The germline V gene encodes CDR1 SGHRS and CDR2 YFSETQ. The CDR3 here is CASSLGGNTDTQYF. The CDR3 DNA follows: TGCGCCAGCAGCTTAGGGGGCAACACAGATACGCAGTATTTT.

The rearrangement joins TRBV7-9 to TRBJ1-6; TRBD1 is a possible D gene (5 bases). The V and J ends lost 4 bases and 5 bases respectively, with 12 bases between them. Germline V gene data show CDR1 as SEHNR and CDR2 as FQNEAQ (reference sequence). The CDR3 is 15 residues long. CDR3 residues: CASSWEGLNNSPLHF. The CDR3 DNA follows: TGTGCCAGCAGCTGGGAGGGACTGAATAATTCACCCCTCCACTTT.

The V and J genes are TRBV14 and TRBJ2-2; 10 positions agree with TRBD1. The CDR3 is 20 amino acids. The V and J ends lost 0 bases and 2 bases, in that order; junction bases with no gene match: 12. In germline, CDR1 is SGHDN, CDR2 FVKESK. The CDR3 region is CASSQEDFGTGVPNTGELFF. CDR3 coding DNA: TGTGCCAGCAGCCAAGAAGATTTCGGGACAGGGGTTCCAAACACCGGGGAGCTGTTTTTT.

The chain carries TRBV5-1 and TRBJ2-7; D not certain. This CDR3 comprises 12 residues. V was trimmed by 4 bases and J by 2 bases, leaving 7 bases between them. Germline CDR1 SGHRS, CDR2 YFSETQ. The CDR3 nucleotides are TGCGCCAGCAGCCCGCCAGCCTACGAGCAGTACTTC. Amino acid sequence: CASSPPAYEQYF. The full variable domain, completed using reference TRBV5-1 and TRBJ2-7, is KAGVTQTPRYLIKTRGQQVTLSCSPISGHRSVSWYQQTPGQGLQFLFEYFSETQRNKGNFPGRFSGRQFSNSRSEMNVSTLELGDSALYLCASSPPAYEQYFGPGTRLTVT.

This chain connects TRBV6-1 to TRBJ2-3, with 12 bases that match TRBD2. The J segment lost 4 bases and the V segment lost 8 bases, leaving 7 bases of the junction unmatched. Germline CDR1 is MNHNS and CDR2 is SASEGT. The CDR3 has 15 residues. For the CDR3, the DNA is TGTGCCAGCTCTAGCGGGGGGGCCGGGGCAGATACGCAGTATTTT. This codes for CASSSGGAGADTQYF.

This chain links TRBV5-1 with TRBJ2-7; weak D call: TRBD2 (6 bases). The length of the CDR3 is 13 residues. With 1 base removed from V and 9 bases from J, the gap between germline ends came to 14 bases. The germline gives CDR1 SGHRS, CDR2 YFSETQ. The CDR3 nucleotides read TGCGCCAGCAGCTTGAGTGGAGGGCTGCTGCAGTACTTC. It specifies CASSLSGGLLQYF. Complete variable domain (other parts from reference TRBV5-1 and TRBJ2-7): KAGVTQTPRYLIKTRGQQVTLSCSPISGHRSVSWYQQTPGQGLQFLFEYFSETQRNKGNFPGRFSGRQFSNSRSEMNVSTLELGDSALYLCASSLSGGLLQYFGPGTRLTVT.

The rearrangement links TRBV11-2 to TRBJ2-3; D possibly corresponds to TRBD1 (5 bases). This CDR3 region has 14 residues. CDR1 is SGHAT, CDR2 FQNNGV, per germline. V dropped 5 bases and J dropped 2 bases, with 11 bases sitting between them. The CDR3 DNA is TGTGCCAGCAGCCAGCAGGGATTCACAGATACGCAGTATTTT. Protein sequence: CASSQQGFTDTQYF. Drawing the rest from reference TRBV11-2 and TRBJ2-3, the complete variable domain is EAGVAQSPRYKIIEKRQSVAFWCNPISGHATLYWYQQILGQGPKLLIQFQNNGVVDDSQLPKDRFSAERLKGVDSTLKIQPAKLEDSAVYLCASSQQGFTDTQYFGPGTRLTVL.

In the case of this clone: Relative to the germline gene, one junction end is altered; a read error may explain this. J is TRBJ1-2 and V is TRBV11-2; 7 bases are a match to TRBD1. Germline loops: CDR1 SGHAT, CDR2 FQNNGV. CDR3 length: 13 amino acids. Here the CDR3 reads CASSINVGDSRFF. CDR3 DNA sequence: TGTGCCAGCAGCATAAATGTAGGGGACAGCCGATTCTTC.

V is TRBV28 and J is TRBJ2-7, with 10 bases that match TRBD2. Germline CDR1 reads MDHEN; CDR2 reads SYDVKM. The V and J ends lost 4 bases and 5 bases, in that order; junction bases with no gene match: 8. This CDR3 comprises 15 residues. CDR3 in DNA: TGTGCCAGCAGTTCCTCTAGCGGGAGTTACGACGAGCAGTACTTC. Translating it yields CASSSSSGSYDEQYF.

V is TRBV11-3 and J is TRBJ1-1; TRBD1 aligns across 9 bases. V dropped 5 bases and J dropped 1; count of bases not matched to a gene: 5. CDR1 SGHNT and CDR2 YENEEA come from the germline V gene. The CDR3 has 15 residues. This CDR3 reads CASSPGQGRNTEAFF. CDR3 bases: TGTGCCAGCAGCCCGGGACAGGGTCGGAACACTGAAGCTTTCTTT. Full variable domain (missing parts from reference TRBV11-3 and TRBJ1-1): EAGVVQSPRYKIIEKKQPVAFWCNPISGHNTLYWYLQNLGQGPELLIRYENEEAVDDSQLPKDRFSAERLKGVDSTLKIQPAELGDSAVYLCASSPGQGRNTEAFFGQGTRLTVV.

The chain recombines TRBV5-1 with TRBJ2-3; TRBD1 agrees at 8 bases. Trimming removed 0 bases from V and 4 bases from J; junction bases left unmatched: 7. The CDR3 covers 16 residues. Looked up from germline, CDR1 is SGHRS and CDR2 is YFSETQ. The CDR3 spells CASSLGQGIRADTQYF. CDR3 bases: TGCGCCAGCAGCTTGGGACAGGGGATTAGGGCAGATACGCAGTATTTT.

The chain couples TRBV5-6 to TRBJ2-3; 9 bases fit TRBD1. The CDR3 has 17 residues. J lost 0 bases, V lost 1 base, and 6 bases had no gene match. The V gene's germline CDR1 is SGHDT and CDR2 YYEEEE. The CDR3: CASSLPGTGPSTDTQYF. In nucleotides, the CDR3 is TGTGCCAGCAGCTTGCCAGGGACAGGGCCTAGCACAGATACGCAGTATTTT.

The chain is built from TRBV27 and TRBJ1-4; D ambiguous. This CDR3 has 14 residues. V was trimmed by 6 bases and J by 0 bases, leaving 8 bases between them. Germline-derived CDR1 and CDR2 are MNHEY and SMNVEV (reference sequence). This CDR3 is CASSGVATNEKLFF. The CDR3 DNA reads as TGTGCCAGCAGCGGGGTAGCAACTAATGAAAAACTGTTTTTT.

The chain links TRBV28 to TRBJ1-2; maybe TRBD1 (6 bases). The CDR3 covers 15 residues. Trimming removed 5 bases from V and 3 bases from J, with 16 bases in between. Germline V gene data show CDR1 as MDHEN and CDR2 as SYDVKM. CDR3 sequence: CASSPLAGGDYGYTF. The CDR3 DNA is TGTGCCAGCAGTCCCCTAGCGGGGGGCGACTATGGCTACACCTTC.

The chain links TRBV7-6 to TRBJ1-1, with no clear D. Trimming shortened V by 4 bases and J by 1 base, and 7 bases separated the two germline ends. The germline V gene encodes CDR1 SGHVS and CDR2 FNYEAQ. This CDR3 spans 13 amino acids. CDR3 nucleotides: TGTGCCAGCAGCTCCACTCCGAACACTGAAGCTTTCTTT. This translates into CASSSTPNTEAFF.

The rearrangement uses TRBV2 and TRBJ2-3; D is uncertain. This CDR3 has 14 residues. The V end was cut by 3 bases, the J end by 6 bases, with 13 bases between. From germline, CDR1 is SNHLY and CDR2 FYNNEI. As DNA, the CDR3 is TGTGCCAGCAGTGACCAATTCTTCGGGGATACGCAGTATTTT. Protein: CASSDQFFGDTQYF.

Regarding this clone: Other nucleotide sequences from this sample produce the same CDR3. The genes are TRBV19 and TRBJ1-1, with D possibly matching TRBD1 (6 bases). Germline lookup yields CDR1 LNHDA and CDR2 SQIVND (reference sequence). This CDR3 spans 14 amino acids. Trimming pared 1 base from V and 1 base from J, leaving 7 bases between. The CDR3 DNA is TGTGCCAGTAGTATAGGGACAGCGAACACTGAAGCTTTCTTT. Its translation: CASSIGTANTEAFF.

This clone came up many times. The rearrangement links TRBV9 to TRBJ2-5, with D unresolved. Trimming pared 2 bases from V and 0 bases from J, leaving 2 bases between. This CDR3 region has 12 residues. Germline V gives CDR1 SGDLS, CDR2 YYNGEE. The CDR3 DNA sequence: TGTGCCAGCAGCGTTAACCAAGAGACCCAGTACTTC. Protein: CASSVNQETQYF.

The chain's CDR3 is CASKTGAYGYTF. The CDR3 bases are TGTGCCAGTAAGACAGGGGCCTATGGCTACACCTTC. The rearrangement links TRBV19 to TRBJ1-2; 8 positions agree with TRBD1. Germline V lookup: CDR1 LNHDA, CDR2 SQIVND (reference sequence). J gave up 4 bases and V 7 bases, and 2 bases lay outside the gene matches. This CDR3 comprises 12 residues.

The chain employs TRBV5-8 and TRBJ1-2; D is ambiguous. The CDR3 runs 12 residues. Germline CDR1 SGHTS, CDR2 YDEGEE. The V end was cut by 4 bases, the J end by 5 bases, with 9 bases between. The CDR3 spells CASSIRGYGYTF. In DNA form, the CDR3 reads TGTGCCAGCAGCATCCGGGGTTATGGCTACACCTTC.

This clone was recorded once. This rearrangement joins TRBV28 to TRBJ2-7; 7 positions match TRBD2. This CDR3 has 14 amino acids. Losses at the gene ends were 5 bases for V and 4 bases for J; bases not matched to a gene: 8. Germline CDR1 is MDHEN and CDR2 is SYDVKM. CDR3 sequence reads: CASSLADKLYEQYF. In DNA form, the CDR3 reads TGTGCCAGCAGTCTAGCGGACAAGTTATACGAGCAGTACTTC.

The V and J genes are TRBV18 and TRBJ2-7; 10 bases map to TRBD1. Looked up from germline, CDR1 is KGHSH and CDR2 is LQKENI. CDR3 length equals 15 residues. The junction had 7 bases not matched to a gene; V was cut back by 3 bases and J by 5 bases. In nucleotides, the CDR3 is TGTGCCAGCTCACCTTGGGACAGGGGTTTGAACGAGCAGTACTTC. Translation gives CASSPWDRGLNEQYF.

The genes are TRBV28 and TRBJ2-7, with 12 bases lining up with TRBD2. Germline values: CDR1 MDHEN, CDR2 SYDVKM. The CDR3 runs to 15 residues. Trimming cost V 5 bases and J 5 bases; bases outside gene matches: 7. CDR3 in amino acids: CASSVGLAGLHEQYF. The CDR3 DNA reads as TGTGCCAGCAGTGTCGGACTAGCGGGACTACACGAGCAGTACTTC.